This TCR beta chain was identified in a study of breast tumors, draining lymph nodes, adjacent tissues. This clonotype was detected only once. What it binds is unknown. The lymph nodes were axillary draining lymph nodes from breast cancer patients. Study-wide findings and caveats: Tumor TCR diversity was below lymph nodes but above nontumor tissue.

The germline CDR1 and CDR2 sequences are KGHDR and SFDVKD. Trimming removed 7 bases from V and 4 bases from J; junction bases left unmatched: 5. The CDR3 spans 15 residues. TCRdb ran MiXCR on the multiplex PCR reads and lists one entry per CDR3 protein. The sample consists of 200,000 or so distinct CDR3 sequences, approximately 33% of them appearing once. The sequenced sample was axillary lymph node tissue. V usage is TRBV24-1 and J usage is TRBJ2-1, with TRBD2 identical over 11 bases. The TCR sequence derives from a female donor with breast cancer. Some clones in this sample may be carry-over from other donors' samples. For the CDR3, the DNA is TGTGCCACCAGGACTAGCGGGGCGCCGTACAATGAGCAGTTCTTC. It translates to CATRTSGAPYNEQFF.